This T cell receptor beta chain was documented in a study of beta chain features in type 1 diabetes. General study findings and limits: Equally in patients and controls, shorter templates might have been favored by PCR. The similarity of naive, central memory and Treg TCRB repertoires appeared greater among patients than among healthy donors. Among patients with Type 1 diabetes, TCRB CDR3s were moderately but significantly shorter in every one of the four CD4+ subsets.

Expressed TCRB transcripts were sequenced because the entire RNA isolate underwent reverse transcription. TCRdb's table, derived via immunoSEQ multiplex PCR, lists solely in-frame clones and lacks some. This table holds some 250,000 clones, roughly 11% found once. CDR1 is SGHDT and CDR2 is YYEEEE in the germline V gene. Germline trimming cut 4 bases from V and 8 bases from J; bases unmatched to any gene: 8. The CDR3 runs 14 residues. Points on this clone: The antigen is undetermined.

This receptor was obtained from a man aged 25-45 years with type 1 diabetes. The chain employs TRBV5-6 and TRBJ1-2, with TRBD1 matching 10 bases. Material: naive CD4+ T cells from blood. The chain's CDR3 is CASSLGGQGQGYTF. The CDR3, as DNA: TGTGCCAGCAGCCTGGGGGGACAGGGGCAAGGCTACACCTTC.